This T cell receptor beta chain came from a study of blood T cell repertoires in COVID-19 (dated by TCRdb to the early 2020s). A note on the overall study: Collaborator samples came from the United States, Italy and Spain and covered acute and convalescent phases of COVID-19. The dataset comprised deeply sampled blood TCRbeta repertoires from subjects exposed to, actively infected with, or recovered from COVID-19. Samples were obtained from the ongoing ImmuneRACE study (first 160 participants) and from over 1,000 subjects provided by 6 global collaborators. Where available, HLA class I and class II types were taken from metadata supplied by the sample provider and were not determined by assay-based typing. The prospective study material was composed of cDNA or gDNA derived from T cells, B-cell-depleted T cells, or PBMCs. The repertoires were released in a freely available public database meant as a resource for research on the immune response to SARS-CoV-2. Nearly every sample came with metadata listing a de-identified subject ID, COVID-19 status, age in years and sex.

The immunoSEQ Assay, a bias-controlled multiplex PCR, was used to amplify TCRbeta CDR3 regions from genomic DNA. The paper's processing steps were these. The number of nucleated cells in each sample was estimated by amplification of reference gene primers within the assay. To quantify the absolute abundance of each unique TCRbeta CDR3 rearrangement, sequence reads were collapsed and filtered. For each sample, productive Simpson clonality was calculated by taking the square root of Simpson's diversity index across productive rearrangements. The table comes from immuneACCESS by way of TCRdb, which keeps in-frame sequences with V and J called. Part of the clones is missing from these tables; in studies checked, under half for an unresolved V gene and the rest for unknown reasons. For V, J and clone size, that table is used; D and trimming come from the DNA. The sample yields 110,000 or so clones; around 89% were counted once. The ten largest clonotypes hold approximately 4.5% of the sample.

On this clone itself: The target of this receptor is not known. Base qualities are missing; no much larger clone stands one base away.

Study-wide conclusions, independent of this receptor: The quantity of clinical and demographic metadata differed by source and by participant and was supplied without curation.

Collaborating institutions collected whole blood in K2EDTA tubes following their own protocols. For TCRbeta analysis, collaborators shipped samples as frozen whole blood, isolated PBMCs, or DNA extracted from either of those sample types. The sequencing sample was made of peripheral blood. The source is a woman aged 50 to 60 with acute or convalescent COVID-19.

The CDR3 here reads CASSKDRIYGYTF. The nucleotide sequence is TGTGCCAGCAGCAAGGACAGGATCTATGGCTACACCTTC. This receptor chain uses TRBV5-6 and TRBJ1-2, and 7 bases in between align with TRBD1. Sequences SGHDT (CDR1) and YYEEEE (CDR2) are obtained from the germline V gene. The CDR3 holds 13 amino acids from the cysteine to the phenylalanine. Just CDR3 DNA is preserved here, 39 bases in frame from base 1. Germline trimming amounts to 4 bases on V and 4 bases on J, with 4 as the count of junction bases outside the gene matches.